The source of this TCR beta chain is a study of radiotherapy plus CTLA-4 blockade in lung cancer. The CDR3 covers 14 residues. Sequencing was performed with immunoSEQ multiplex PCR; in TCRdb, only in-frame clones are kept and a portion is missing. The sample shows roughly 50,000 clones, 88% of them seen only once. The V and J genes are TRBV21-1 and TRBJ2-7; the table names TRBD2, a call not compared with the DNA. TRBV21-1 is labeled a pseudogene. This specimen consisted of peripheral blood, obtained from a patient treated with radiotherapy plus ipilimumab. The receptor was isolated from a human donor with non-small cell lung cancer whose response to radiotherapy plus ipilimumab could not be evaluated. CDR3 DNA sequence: TGTGCCAGCTTGTCGGGAGGCGGGCCCTACGAGCAGTACTTC. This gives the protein CASLSGGGPYEQYF.